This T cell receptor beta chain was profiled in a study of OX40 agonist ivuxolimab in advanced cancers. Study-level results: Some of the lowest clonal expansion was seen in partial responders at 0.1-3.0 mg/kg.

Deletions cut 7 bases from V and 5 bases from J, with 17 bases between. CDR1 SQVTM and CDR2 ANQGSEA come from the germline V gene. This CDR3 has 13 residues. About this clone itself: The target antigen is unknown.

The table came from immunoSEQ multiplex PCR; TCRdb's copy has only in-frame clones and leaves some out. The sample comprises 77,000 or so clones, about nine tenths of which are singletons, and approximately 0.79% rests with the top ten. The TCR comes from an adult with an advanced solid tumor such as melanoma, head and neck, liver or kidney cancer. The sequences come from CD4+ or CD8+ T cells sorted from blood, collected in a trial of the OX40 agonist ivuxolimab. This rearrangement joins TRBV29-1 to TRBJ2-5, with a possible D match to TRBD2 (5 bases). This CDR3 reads CSASKEELETQYF. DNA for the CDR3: TGCAGCGCCTCGAAGGAGGAATTGGAGACCCAGTACTTC. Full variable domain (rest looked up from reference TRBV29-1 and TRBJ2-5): SAVISQKPSRDICQRGTSLTIQCQVDSQVTMMFWYRQQPGQSLTLIATANQGSEATYESGFVIDKFPISRPNLTFSTLTVSNMSPEDSSIYLCSASKEELETQYFGPGTRLLVL.